The source of this T cell receptor (beta chain) is a study of cytomegalovirus exposure and HLA in healthy donors. PCR involved 60 Vbeta and 13 Jbeta primers. Sequenced by immunoSEQ multiplex PCR; TCRdb stores in-frame clones only, minus some. The sample lists 150,000 or so clones, roughly 75% occurring once. Per the germline V gene, CDR1 is SGHRS and CDR2 is YFSETQ. V dropped 0 bases and J dropped 1 base, with 11 bases sitting between them. The CDR3 sequence is 16 residues long. Sequencing was performed on PBMCs. The chain has TRBV5-1 and TRBJ1-3, with D unresolved. This TCR came from a man aged 18 to 35 in good health and CMV-seropositive. CDR3 residues: CASSLVSGESGNTIYF. CDR3 coding DNA: TGCGCCAGCAGCTTGGTTTCCGGGGAATCTGGAAACACCATATATTTT.